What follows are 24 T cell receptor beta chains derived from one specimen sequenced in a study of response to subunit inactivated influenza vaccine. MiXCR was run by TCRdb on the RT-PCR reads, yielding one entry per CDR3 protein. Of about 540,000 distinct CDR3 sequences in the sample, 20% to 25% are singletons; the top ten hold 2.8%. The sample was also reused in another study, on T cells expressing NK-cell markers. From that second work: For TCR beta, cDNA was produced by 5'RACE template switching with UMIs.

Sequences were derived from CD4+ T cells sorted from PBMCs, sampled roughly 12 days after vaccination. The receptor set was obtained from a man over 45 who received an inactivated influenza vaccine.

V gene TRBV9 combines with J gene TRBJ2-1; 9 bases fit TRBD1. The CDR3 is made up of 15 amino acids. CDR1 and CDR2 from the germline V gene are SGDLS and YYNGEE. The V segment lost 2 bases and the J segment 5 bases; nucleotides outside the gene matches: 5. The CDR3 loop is CASSVRTGAHNEQFF. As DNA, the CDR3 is TGTGCCAGCAGCGTCCGGACAGGGGCCCACAATGAGCAGTTCTTC.

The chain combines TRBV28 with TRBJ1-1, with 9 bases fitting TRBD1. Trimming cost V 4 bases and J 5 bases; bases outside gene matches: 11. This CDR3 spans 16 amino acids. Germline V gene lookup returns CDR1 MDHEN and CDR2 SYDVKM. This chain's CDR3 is CASSSPSETGGTEAFF. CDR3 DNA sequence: TGTGCCAGCAGTTCACCTTCCGAGACAGGGGGTACTGAAGCTTTCTTT.

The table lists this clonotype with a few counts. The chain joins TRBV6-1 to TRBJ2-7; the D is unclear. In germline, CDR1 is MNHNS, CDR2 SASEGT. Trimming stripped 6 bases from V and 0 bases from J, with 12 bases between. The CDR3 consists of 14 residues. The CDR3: CASRETRSSYEQYF. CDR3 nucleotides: TGTGCCAGCAGGGAGACACGGAGCTCCTACGAGCAGTACTTC.

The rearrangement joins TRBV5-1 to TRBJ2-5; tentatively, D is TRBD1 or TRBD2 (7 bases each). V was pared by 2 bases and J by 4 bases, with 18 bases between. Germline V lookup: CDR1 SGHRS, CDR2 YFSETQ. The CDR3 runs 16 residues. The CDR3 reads CASSLGTTGVLETQYF. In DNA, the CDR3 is TGCGCCAGCAGCTTAGGGACTACAGGGGTTTTAGAGACCCAGTACTTC.

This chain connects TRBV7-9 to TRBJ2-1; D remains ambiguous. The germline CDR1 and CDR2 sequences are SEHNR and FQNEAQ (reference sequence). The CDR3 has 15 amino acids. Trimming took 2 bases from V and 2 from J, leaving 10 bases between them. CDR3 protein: CASSLSTVTYNEQFF. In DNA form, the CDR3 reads TGTGCCAGCAGCTTATCAACCGTTACCTACAATGAGCAGTTCTTC.

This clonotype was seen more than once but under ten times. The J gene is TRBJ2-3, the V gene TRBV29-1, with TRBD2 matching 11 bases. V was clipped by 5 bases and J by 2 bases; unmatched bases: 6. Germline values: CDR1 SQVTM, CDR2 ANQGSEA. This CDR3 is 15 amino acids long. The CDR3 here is CSVSKLAGDTDTQYF. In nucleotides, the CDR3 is TGCAGCGTTTCCAAACTAGCGGGAGACACAGATACGCAGTATTTT.

CDR3 nucleotides: TGTGCCAGCAGTGACCTGGGAGAAACGAACACCGGGGAGCTGTTTTTT. Amino acid sequence: CASSDLGETNTGELFF. This sequence joins TRBV25-1 and TRBJ2-2, with a weak D call TRBD2 (5 bases). The V gene's germline CDR1 is MGHDK and CDR2 SYGVNS. V lost 3 bases and J 0 bases, leaving 11 bases between the germline ends. The CDR3 loop spans 16 amino acids.

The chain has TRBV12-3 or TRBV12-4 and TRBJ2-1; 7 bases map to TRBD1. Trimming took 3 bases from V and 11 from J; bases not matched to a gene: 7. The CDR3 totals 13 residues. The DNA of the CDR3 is TGTGCCAGCAGTTTCGGGACAGAACTTAAGCAGTTCTTC. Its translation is CASSFGTELKQFF.

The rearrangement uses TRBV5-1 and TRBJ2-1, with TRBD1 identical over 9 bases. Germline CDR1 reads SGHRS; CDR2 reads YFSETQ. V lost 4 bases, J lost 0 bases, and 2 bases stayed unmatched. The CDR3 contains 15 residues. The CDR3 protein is CASSGTGSSYNEQFF. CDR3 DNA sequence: TGCGCCAGCAGCGGGACAGGGAGCTCCTACAATGAGCAGTTCTTC. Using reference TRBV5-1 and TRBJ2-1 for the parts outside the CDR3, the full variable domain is KAGVTQTPRYLIKTRGQQVTLSCSPISGHRSVSWYQQTPGQGLQFLFEYFSETQRNKGNFPGRFSGRQFSNSRSEMNVSTLELGDSALYLCASSGTGSSYNEQFFGPGTRLTVL.

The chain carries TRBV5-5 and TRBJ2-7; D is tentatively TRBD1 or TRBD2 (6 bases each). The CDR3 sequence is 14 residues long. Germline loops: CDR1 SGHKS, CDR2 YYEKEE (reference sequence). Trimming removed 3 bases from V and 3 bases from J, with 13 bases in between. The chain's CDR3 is CASSWGAGDYEQYF. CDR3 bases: TGTGCCAGCAGCTGGGGGGCAGGGGACTACGAGCAGTACTTC. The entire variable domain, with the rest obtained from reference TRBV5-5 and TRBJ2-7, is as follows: DAGVTQSPTHLIKTRGQQVTLRCSPISGHKSVSWYQQVLGQGPQFIFQYYEKEERGRGNFPDRFSARQFPNYSSELNVNALLLGDSALYLCASSWGAGDYEQYFGPGTRLTVT.

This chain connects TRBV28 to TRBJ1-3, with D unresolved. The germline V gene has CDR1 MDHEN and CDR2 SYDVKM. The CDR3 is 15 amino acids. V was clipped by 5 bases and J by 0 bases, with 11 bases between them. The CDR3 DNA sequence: TGTGCCAGCAGTCAAACTCAACTCTCTGGAAACACCATATATTTT. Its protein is CASSQTQLSGNTIYF.

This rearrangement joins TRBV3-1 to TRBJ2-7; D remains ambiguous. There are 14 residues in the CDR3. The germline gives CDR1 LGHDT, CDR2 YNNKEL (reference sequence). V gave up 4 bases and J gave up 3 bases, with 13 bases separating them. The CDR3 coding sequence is TGTGCCAGCAGCCGGGGATCGATTGGCTACGAGCAGTACTTC. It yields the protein CASSRGSIGYEQYF.

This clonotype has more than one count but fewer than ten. In DNA form, the CDR3 reads TGCAGTGCTAGTTTTATATTATTGCAGTATTTT. Amino acid sequence: CSASFILLQYF. The J gene is TRBJ2-3, the V gene TRBV20-1; D unclear. Trimming cost V 3 bases and J 11 bases, with 12 bases left between them. The CDR3 length is 11 residues. CDR1 and CDR2 (germline): DFQATT, SNEGSKA (reference sequence).

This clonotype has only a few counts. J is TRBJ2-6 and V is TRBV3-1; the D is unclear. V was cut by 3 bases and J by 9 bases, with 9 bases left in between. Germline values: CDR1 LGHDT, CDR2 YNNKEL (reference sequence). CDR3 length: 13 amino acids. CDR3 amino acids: CASSHSQSNVLTF. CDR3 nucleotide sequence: TGTGCCAGCAGCCATTCACAGAGCAACGTCCTGACTTTC.

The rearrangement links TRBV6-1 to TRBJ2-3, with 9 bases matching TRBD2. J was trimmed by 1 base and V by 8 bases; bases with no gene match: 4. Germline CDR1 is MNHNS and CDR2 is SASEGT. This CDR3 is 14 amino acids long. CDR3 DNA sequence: TGTGCCAGCCCCGCGGGAGGGGGCACAGATACGCAGTATTTT. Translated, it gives CASPAGGGTDTQYF.

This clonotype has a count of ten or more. CDR3 loop: CASSPYRNTGELFF. CDR3 bases: TGTGCCAGCAGCCCTTACAGGAACACCGGGGAGCTGTTTTTT. This rearrangement joins TRBV5-6 to TRBJ2-2; no reliable D call. This CDR3 is 14 amino acids long. From germline, CDR1 is SGHDT and CDR2 YYEEEE. Between the trimmed V and J ends, which lost 4 bases and 1 base, there was a span of 8 bases.

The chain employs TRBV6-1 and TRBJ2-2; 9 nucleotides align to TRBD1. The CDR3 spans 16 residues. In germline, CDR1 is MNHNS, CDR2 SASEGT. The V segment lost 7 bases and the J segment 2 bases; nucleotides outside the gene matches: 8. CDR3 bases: TGTGCCAGCATCGAGGTGGGACAGGGAAACACCGGGGAGCTGTTTTTT. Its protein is CASIEVGQGNTGELFF.

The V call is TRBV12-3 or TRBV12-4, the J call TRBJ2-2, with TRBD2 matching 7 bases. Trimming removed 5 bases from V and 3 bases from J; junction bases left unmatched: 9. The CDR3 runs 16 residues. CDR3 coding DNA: TGTGCCAGCAGTCCCGGCCCTGGGAGGGACACCGGGGAGCTGTTTTTT. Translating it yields CASSPGPGRDTGELFF.

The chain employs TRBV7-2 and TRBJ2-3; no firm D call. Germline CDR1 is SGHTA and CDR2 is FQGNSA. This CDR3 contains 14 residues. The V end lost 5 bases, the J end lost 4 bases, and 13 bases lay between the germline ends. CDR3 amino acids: CASSPINLPDTQYF. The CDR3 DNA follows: TGTGCCAGCAGCCCTATAAATCTCCCAGATACGCAGTATTTT.

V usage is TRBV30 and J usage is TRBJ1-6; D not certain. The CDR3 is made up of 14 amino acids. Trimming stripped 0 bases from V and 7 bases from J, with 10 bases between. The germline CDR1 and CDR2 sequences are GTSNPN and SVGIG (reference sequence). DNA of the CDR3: TGTGCCTGGAGTGTCACGCTGGGAAATTCACCCCTCCACTTT. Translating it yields CAWSVTLGNSPLHF.

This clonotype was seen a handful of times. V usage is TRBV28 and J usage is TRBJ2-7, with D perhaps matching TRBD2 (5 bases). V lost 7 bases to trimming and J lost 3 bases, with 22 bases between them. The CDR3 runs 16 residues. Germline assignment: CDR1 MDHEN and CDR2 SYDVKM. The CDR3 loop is CASTIRGAGLGYEQYF. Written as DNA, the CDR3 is TGTGCCAGCACGATTCGGGGTGCTGGTCTTGGCTACGAGCAGTACTTC.

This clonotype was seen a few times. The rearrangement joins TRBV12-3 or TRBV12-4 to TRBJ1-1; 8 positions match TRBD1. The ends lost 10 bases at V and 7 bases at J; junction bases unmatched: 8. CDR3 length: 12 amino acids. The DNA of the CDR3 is TGTGCCACCAAGACAGGGGCATTTGAAGCTTTCTTT. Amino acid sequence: CATKTGAFEAFF.

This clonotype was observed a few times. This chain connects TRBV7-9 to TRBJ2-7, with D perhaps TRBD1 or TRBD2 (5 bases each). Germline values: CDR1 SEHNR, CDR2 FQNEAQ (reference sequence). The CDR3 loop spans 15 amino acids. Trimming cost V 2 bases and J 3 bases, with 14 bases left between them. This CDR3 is CASSLKGDGGYEQYF. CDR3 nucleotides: TGTGCCAGCAGCTTAAAAGGGGACGGAGGCTACGAGCAGTACTTC.

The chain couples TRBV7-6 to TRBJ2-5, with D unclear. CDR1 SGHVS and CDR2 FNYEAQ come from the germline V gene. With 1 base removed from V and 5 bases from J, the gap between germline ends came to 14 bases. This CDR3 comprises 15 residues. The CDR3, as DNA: TGTGCCAGCAGCTTAGTGTTGGGCTCCGGGGAGACCCAGTACTTC. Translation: CASSLVLGSGETQYF.